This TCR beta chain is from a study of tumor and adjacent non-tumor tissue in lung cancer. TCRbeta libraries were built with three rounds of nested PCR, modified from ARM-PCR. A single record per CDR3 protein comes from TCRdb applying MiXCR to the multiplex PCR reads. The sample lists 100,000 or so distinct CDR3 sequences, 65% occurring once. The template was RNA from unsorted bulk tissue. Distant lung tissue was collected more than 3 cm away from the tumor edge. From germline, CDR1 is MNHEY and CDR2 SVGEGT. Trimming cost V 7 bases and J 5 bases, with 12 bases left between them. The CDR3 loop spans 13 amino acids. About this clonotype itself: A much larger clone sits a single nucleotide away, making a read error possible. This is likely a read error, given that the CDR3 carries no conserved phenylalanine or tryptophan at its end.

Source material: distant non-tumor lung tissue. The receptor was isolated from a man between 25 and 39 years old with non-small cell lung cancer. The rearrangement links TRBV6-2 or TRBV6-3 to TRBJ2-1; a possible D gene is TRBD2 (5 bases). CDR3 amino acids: CASNDTSHNEQFL. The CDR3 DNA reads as TGTGCCAGCAATGACACTAGTCACAATGAGCAGTTCCTC.